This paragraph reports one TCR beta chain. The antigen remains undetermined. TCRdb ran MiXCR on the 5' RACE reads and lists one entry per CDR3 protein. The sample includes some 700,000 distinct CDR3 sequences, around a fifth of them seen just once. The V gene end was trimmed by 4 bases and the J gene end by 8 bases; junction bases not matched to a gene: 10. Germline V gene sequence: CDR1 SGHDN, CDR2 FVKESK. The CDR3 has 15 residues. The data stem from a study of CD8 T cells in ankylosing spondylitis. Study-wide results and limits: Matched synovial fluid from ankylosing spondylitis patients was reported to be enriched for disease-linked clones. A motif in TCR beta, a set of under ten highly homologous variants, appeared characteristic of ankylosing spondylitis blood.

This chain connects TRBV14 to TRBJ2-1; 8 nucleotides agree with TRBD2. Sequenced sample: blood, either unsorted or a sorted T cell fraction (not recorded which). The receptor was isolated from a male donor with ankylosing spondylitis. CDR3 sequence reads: CASSRGAGGVDEQFF. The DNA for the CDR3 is TGTGCCAGCAGCCGGGGCGCGGGGGGAGTGGATGAGCAGTTCTTC.